This T cell receptor (beta chain) was identified during a study of control samples from healthy donors and cancer patients. The method was immunoSEQ multiplex PCR; TCRdb's version includes in-frame clones alone and lacks a portion of them. The data hold approximately 94,000 clones, with approximately 88% observed a single time. CDR1 and CDR2 (germline): MNHNY, SVGAGI (reference sequence). V was clipped by 8 bases and J by 0 bases, with 8 bases between them. The CDR3 is 14 amino acids. This rearrangement joins TRBV6-6 to TRBJ1-6; D gene unclear. What was sequenced was PBMCs. The TCR sequence derives from a man between 70 and 80 years old with lung cancer. CDR3 region: CASQGSSYNSPLHF. CDR3 coding DNA: TGTGCCAGCCAAGGGAGCTCCTATAATTCACCCCTCCACTTT.